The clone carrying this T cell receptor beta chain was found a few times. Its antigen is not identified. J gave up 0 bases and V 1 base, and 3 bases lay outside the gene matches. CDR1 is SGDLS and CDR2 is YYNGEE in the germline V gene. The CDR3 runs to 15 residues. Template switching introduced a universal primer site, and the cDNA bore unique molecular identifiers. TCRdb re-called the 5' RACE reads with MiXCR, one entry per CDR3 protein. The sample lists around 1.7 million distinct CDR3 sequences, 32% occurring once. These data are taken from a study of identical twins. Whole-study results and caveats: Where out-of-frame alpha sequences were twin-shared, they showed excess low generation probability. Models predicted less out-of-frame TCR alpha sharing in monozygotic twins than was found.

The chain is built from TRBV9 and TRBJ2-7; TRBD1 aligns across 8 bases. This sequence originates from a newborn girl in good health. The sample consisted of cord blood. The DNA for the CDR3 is TGTGCCAGCAGCGTAAGGACAGGGAGCTCCTACGAGCAGTACTTC. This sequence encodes CASSVRTGSSYEQYF.